The clone carrying this TCR beta chain was recorded only once. Its antigen is still unknown. For the second PCR, which ran for 7 to 11 cycles, a sample-barcoded 5' primer and a J-beta primer mix were used. Each CDR3 protein gets one entry after TCRdb re-called the 5' RACE reads with MiXCR. This sample has 750,000 to 950,000 distinct CDR3 sequences; about 26% occur once, and the top ten carry roughly 3.1%. This entry comes from a study of blood T cells in healthy people across ages. Study-wide findings and caveats: Older individuals had lower TCR beta diversity per million T cells (the decline was roughly linear).

The authors isolated at least 7 million PBMCs per sample. This CDR3 is built from 13 residues. The germline CDR1 and CDR2 sequences are MNHNS and SASEGT. Between the trimmed V and J ends, which lost 8 bases and 5 bases, there was a span of 15 bases. The sample was also linked to a second study, of T cells of mothers and their children. From that paper: Sequencing returned over 9 million TCR beta CDR3 reads per mother and around 3 million per child. Versus unrelated pairs, overlap was slightly higher in related mother-child pairs, without reaching significance.

The sample taken for sequencing was blood. This chain links TRBV6-1 with TRBJ2-5; D gene ambiguous. This TCR was recovered from a boy between 10 and 17 years old in good health. CDR3 protein: CASRPGSTETQYF. The CDR3 nucleotides are TGTGCCAGCCGGCCCGGTTCAACTGAGACCCAGTACTTC.